The rows below give T cell receptor beta chains drawn from one sample of a study of cytomegalovirus exposure and HLA in healthy donors. The repertoire was sequenced with immunoSEQ multiplex PCR; TCRdb's copy has only in-frame clones and lacks some. The sample carries about 230,000 clones, 70% to 90% recorded once. Sequencing used PBMCs. These receptors came from a girl aged 2 to 10 in good health and CMV-seronegative. Both conserved end residues are trimmed from each CDR3. Fields, in order: CDR3 protein, J gene, V gene, clone size, D gene. A D gene is named only where the DNA matches it firmly. Only some rows state a clone size, as once, few, many or a class for expanded clones.

CDR3: ASSSEIRLLTDTQY; J: TRBJ2-3; V: TRBV6-5; size: NA; D: NA
CDR3: ASSPGTGGAGNTEAF; J: TRBJ1-1; V: TRBV21-1; size: NA; D: NA
CDR3: ASSPWTGAGYTEAF; J: TRBJ1-1; V: TRBV14; size: NA; D: TRBD1
CDR3: ASSLGRREHSS; J: TRBJ1-2; V: TRBV7-4; size: NA; D: NA
CDR3: ASSPQYEQF; J: TRBJ2-1; V: TRBV7-6; size: NA; D: NA
CDR3: ASSLGWTSGSLRYEQY; J: NA; V: TRBV5-1; size: NA; D: TRBD2
CDR3: ASSYSGHLPNTEAF; J: TRBJ1-1; V: TRBV6-5; size: NA; D: NA
CDR3: ASSPLRQKWDGYT; J: TRBJ1-2; V: TRBV6-5; size: NA; D: NA
CDR3: ASSLGQNTEAF; J: TRBJ1-1; V: TRBV11-1; size: NA; D: NA
CDR3: AISGYPGLTGDNEQF; J: TRBJ2-1; V: TRBV10-3; size: NA; D: TRBD2
CDR3: ASSVVGSAETQY; J: TRBJ2-5; V: TRBV9; size: NA; D: NA
CDR3: AVRQGTKNIQY; J: TRBJ2-4; V: TRBV5-4; size: NA; D: TRBD1
CDR3: ASSPSGGPNTEAF; J: TRBJ1-1; V: TRBV7-3; size: few; D: NA
CDR3: ASTRGGAYGYT; J: TRBJ1-2; V: TRBV7-9; size: NA; D: NA
CDR3: ASSLDSSGNTIY; J: TRBJ1-3; V: TRBV5-1; size: NA; D: NA
CDR3: ASSSPSQETQY; J: TRBJ2-5; V: TRBV7-9; size: NA; D: NA
CDR3: ASSLAGTITDTQY; J: TRBJ2-3; V: TRBV5-4; size: NA; D: TRBD2
CDR3: ASSLKGGLYGYT; J: TRBJ1-2; V: TRBV11-2; size: NA; D: NA
CDR3: ASSLAIGLAGGSYEQY; J: TRBJ2-7; V: TRBV11-2; size: NA; D: NA
CDR3: ASSPASLAGEGDTQY; J: TRBJ2-3; V: TRBV18; size: NA; D: TRBD2
CDR3: ASSSRVAGRSEKLF; J: TRBJ1-4; V: TRBV7-2; size: once; D: NA
CDR3: ASEERGTDTQY; J: TRBJ2-3; V: TRBV19; size: NA; D: NA
CDR3: ASSSRAGGPSSYEQY; J: TRBJ2-7; V: TRBV7-6; size: NA; D: TRBD2
CDR3: ASSLVGRELF; J: TRBJ1-4; V: TRBV7-9; size: NA; D: NA
CDR3: ASSKALLARGYEQY; J: TRBJ2-7; V: TRBV21-1; size: few; D: NA
CDR3: ASSPPPRGRRDTQY; J: TRBJ2-3; V: TRBV5-4; size: once; D: NA
CDR3: ASRQGNSPLH; J: TRBJ1-6; V: TRBV6-6; size: NA; D: TRBD1
CDR3: ASSLLSTGADTQY; J: TRBJ2-3; V: TRBV27; size: NA; D: TRBD1